Listed below are T cell receptor beta chains from one sample, sequenced in a study of T cell responses to AZD1222 COVID-19 vaccine. Profiling relied on immunoSEQ multiplex PCR, and the TCRdb table lists in-frame clones only, not all of them. Among about 99,000 clones listed, about 85% were seen once. The material was peripheral blood, obtained on day 0 of AZD1222 vaccination. Every receptor here comes from an adult in good health. Both conserved end residues are part of each CDR3. Fields, in order: J gene, clone size, V gene, D gene, CDR3 DNA, CDR3 protein. A D gene is named only where the DNA matches it firmly. Size values are once, few and many counts, or a class for expanded clones, and some rows have none.

J: TRBJ1-2; size: .; V: TRBV9; D: .; DNA: TGTGCCAGCAGCGTCTCTCGGGTGGGAGATGGCTACACCTTC; CDR3: CASSVSRVGDGYTF
J: TRBJ1-2; size: .; V: TRBV5-1; D: .; DNA: TGTGCCAGCAGCTTGTCTTTGGCAGGAGCTAACTATGGCTACACCTTC; CDR3: CASSLSLAGANYGYTF
J: TRBJ1-5; size: .; V: TRBV5-5; D: .; DNA: TGTGCCAGCAGCTCCGACCCAGGGGTTCGTCAGCCCCAGCATTTT; CDR3: CASSSDPGVRQPQHF
J: TRBJ2-1; size: .; V: TRBV11-1; D: TRBD1; DNA: TGTGCCAGCAGCAGCTTTCTCAGGGGGCTGACGAATGAGCAGTTCTTC; CDR3: CASSSFLRGLTNEQFF
J: TRBJ1-2; size: .; V: TRBV6-1; D: .; DNA: TGTGCCAGCAGTGAGCTCAGGGATTACTATGGCTACACCTTC; CDR3: CASSELRDYYGYTF
J: TRBJ1-4; size: .; V: TRBV19; D: .; DNA: TGTGCCAGTACCATTCGATCAGGGGTTGAAAAACTGTTTTTT; CDR3: CASTIRSGVEKLFF
J: TRBJ2-3; size: .; V: TRBV10-3; D: .; DNA: TGTGCCATCTCTAGCGGCACAGATACGCAGTATTTT; CDR3: CAISSGTDTQYF
J: TRBJ1-6; size: .; V: TRBV5-1; D: .; DNA: TGCGCCAGCAGCTTGGGGCGGACTGGGAATTCACCCCTCCACTTT; CDR3: CASSLGRTGNSPLHF
J: TRBJ1-1; size: .; V: TRBV15; D: TRBD1; DNA: TGTGCCACCAGCAGAGATTCAAGGGGGACAGGTGGTAGAAACACTGAAGCTTTCTTT; CDR3: CATSRDSRGTGGRNTEAFF
J: TRBJ2-3; size: .; V: TRBV5-1; D: TRBD2; DNA: TGTGCCAGCAGCCGAGGGACTAGCGGGGTCACAGATACGCAGTATTTT; CDR3: CASSRGTSGVTDTQYF
J: TRBJ2-6; size: .; V: TRBV9; D: .; DNA: TGTGCCAGCAGCGTTTTTCCCTCTGGGGCCAACGTCCTGACTTTC; CDR3: CASSVFPSGANVLTF
J: TRBJ1-5; size: .; V: TRBV4-1; D: .; DNA: TGCGCCAGCAGCCAGCCTCTGGGGGGTTCTGGACAGCCCCAGCATTTT; CDR3: CASSQPLGGSGQPQHF
J: TRBJ2-1; size: .; V: TRBV6-1; D: .; DNA: TGTGCCAGCAGTGACCCAGATCTGGATGAGCAGTTCTTC; CDR3: CASSDPDLDEQFF
J: TRBJ1-6; size: .; V: TRBV27; D: TRBD1; DNA: TGTGCCAGCAAGCGGACAGGGTTTAATTCACCCCTCCACTTT; CDR3: CASKRTGFNSPLHF
J: TRBJ2-1; size: .; V: TRBV9; D: .; DNA: TGTGCCAGCAGCGTAGAGACCGGGGGACCCAATGAGCAGTTCTTC; CDR3: CASSVETGGPNEQFF
J: TRBJ1-2; size: .; V: TRBV11-3; D: TRBD1; DNA: TGTGCCAGCAGCCCACCGGACAGGTCCTATGGCTACACCTTC; CDR3: CASSPPDRSYGYTF
J: TRBJ2-1; size: .; V: TRBV11-2; D: .; DNA: TGTGCCAGCAGCTTAGATGGGGACGGGACCTACAATGAGCAGTTCTTC; CDR3: CASSLDGDGTYNEQFF
J: TRBJ1-2; size: once; V: TRBV7-6; D: .; DNA: TGTGCCAGCAGCTTAGCATCTTCGGGTGGCTACACCTTC; CDR3: CASSLASSGGYTF
J: TRBJ2-1; size: .; V: TRBV30; D: .; DNA: TGTGCCTGGAGTGTACACTATGGGAATGAGCAGTTCTTC; CDR3: CAWSVHYGNEQFF
J: TRBJ1-5; size: .; V: TRBV4-2; D: .; DNA: TGTGCCAGCAGCCAAGCGCGACACCCCAATCAGCCCCAGCATTTT; CDR3: CASSQARHPNQPQHF
J: TRBJ1-2; size: .; V: TRBV18; D: .; DNA: TGTGCCAGCTCACCGTTATCACCACAGACAAGCTACACCTTC; CDR3: CASSPLSPQTSYTF
J: TRBJ2-1; size: .; V: TRBV7-9; D: .; DNA: TGTGCCAGCAGCTTATATGGGGTCCATGAGCAGTTCTTC; CDR3: CASSLYGVHEQFF
J: TRBJ2-5; size: .; V: TRBV9; D: TRBD1; DNA: TGTGCCAGCAGCGCCTCAGAGGACAGGGGGCGCCCAGAGACCCAGTACTTC; CDR3: CASSASEDRGRPETQYF
J: TRBJ1-2; size: .; V: TRBV7-9; D: .; DNA: TGTGCTGGGGGGTCAGGGGTCTATGGCTACACCTTC; CDR3: CAGGSGVYGYTF
J: TRBJ1-6; size: few; V: TRBV7-9; D: .; DNA: TGTGCCAGCAGCCCCGGGGCTTCCAATAATTCACCCCTCCACTTT; CDR3: CASSPGASNNSPLHF
J: TRBJ2-5; size: .; V: TRBV19; D: .; DNA: TGTGCCAGTAGTATGAGGCAGGGTCCGGAGACCCAGTACTTC; CDR3: CASSMRQGPETQYF
J: TRBJ2-1; size: once; V: TRBV3-1/TRBV3-2; D: .; DNA: TGTGCCAGCAGCCAAAGGGGGGGTGCGGTCAATGAGCAGTTCTTC; CDR3: CASSQRGGAVNEQFF